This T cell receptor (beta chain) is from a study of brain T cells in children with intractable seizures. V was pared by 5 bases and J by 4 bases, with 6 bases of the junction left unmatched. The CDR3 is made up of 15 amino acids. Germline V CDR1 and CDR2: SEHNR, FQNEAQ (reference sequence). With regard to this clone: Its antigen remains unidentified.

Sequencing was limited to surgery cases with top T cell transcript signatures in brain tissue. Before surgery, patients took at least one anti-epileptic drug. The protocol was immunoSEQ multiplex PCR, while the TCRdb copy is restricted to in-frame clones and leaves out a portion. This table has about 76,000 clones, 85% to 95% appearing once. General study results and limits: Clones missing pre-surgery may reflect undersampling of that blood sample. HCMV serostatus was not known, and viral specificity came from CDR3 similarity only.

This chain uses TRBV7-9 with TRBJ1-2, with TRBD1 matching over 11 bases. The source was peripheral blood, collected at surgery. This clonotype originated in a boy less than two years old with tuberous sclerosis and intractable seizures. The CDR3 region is CASSPPGTGGYGYTF. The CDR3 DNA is TGTGCCAGCAGCCCGCCCGGGACAGGGGGCTATGGCTACACCTTC.